This TCR beta chain was observed in a study of shared clonotypes between healthy human individuals. The repertoire was sequenced with immunoSEQ multiplex PCR; TCRdb's copy has only in-frame clones and lacks some. This table holds under 850,000 clones, just under 75% found once. This clone was observed a handful of times. The CDR3 extends over 13 amino acids. CDR1 is LGHNT and CDR2 is FRNRAP in the germline V gene. Deletions cut 8 bases from V and 0 bases from J, with 10 bases between. Sequencing was performed on memory CD4+ T cells sorted from blood. Stated subset: CD45RA-negative fraction. The chain has TRBV12-5 and TRBJ1-1, with unresolved D. The clonotype comes from a woman aged 25 to 39 in good health. CDR3 sequence: CASSTSMNTEAFF. CDR3 in DNA: TGTGCTAGTTCAACCTCTATGAACACTGAAGCTTTCTTT.